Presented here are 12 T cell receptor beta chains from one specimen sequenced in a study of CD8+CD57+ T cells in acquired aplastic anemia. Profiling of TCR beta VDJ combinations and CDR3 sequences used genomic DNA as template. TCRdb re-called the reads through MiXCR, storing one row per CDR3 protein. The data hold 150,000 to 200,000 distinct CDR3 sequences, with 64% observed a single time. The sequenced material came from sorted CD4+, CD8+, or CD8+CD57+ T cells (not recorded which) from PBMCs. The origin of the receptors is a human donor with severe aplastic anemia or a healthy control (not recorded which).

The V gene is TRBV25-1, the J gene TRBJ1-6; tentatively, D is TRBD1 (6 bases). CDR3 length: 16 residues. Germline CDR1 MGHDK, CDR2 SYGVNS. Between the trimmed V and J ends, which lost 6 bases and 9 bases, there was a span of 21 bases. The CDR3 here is CASSVDPQGFGSPLHF. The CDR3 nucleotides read TGTGCCAGCAGCGTAGACCCGCAGGGGTTCGGTTCACCCCTCCACTTT.

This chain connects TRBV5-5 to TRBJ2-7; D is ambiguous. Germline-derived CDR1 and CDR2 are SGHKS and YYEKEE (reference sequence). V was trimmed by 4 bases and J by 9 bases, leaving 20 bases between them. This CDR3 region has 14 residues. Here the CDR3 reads CASSPDTLSVGQYF. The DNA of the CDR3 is TGTGCCAGCAGCCCAGACACGTTATCGGTCGGGCAGTACTTC.

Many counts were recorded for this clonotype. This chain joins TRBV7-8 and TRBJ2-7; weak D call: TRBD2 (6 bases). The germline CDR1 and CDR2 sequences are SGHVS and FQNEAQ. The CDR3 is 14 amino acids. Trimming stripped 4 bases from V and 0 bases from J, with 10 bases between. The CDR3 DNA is TGTGCCAGCAGCTCCGCTAGCGACTCCTACGAGCAGTACTTC. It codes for CASSSASDSYEQYF. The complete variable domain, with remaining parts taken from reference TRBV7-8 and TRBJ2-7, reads GAGVSQSPRYKVAKRGQDVALRCDPISGHVSLFWYQQALGQGPEFLTYFQNEAQLDKSGLPSDRFFAERPEGSVSTLKIQRTQQEDSAVYLCASSSASDSYEQYFGPGTRLTVT.

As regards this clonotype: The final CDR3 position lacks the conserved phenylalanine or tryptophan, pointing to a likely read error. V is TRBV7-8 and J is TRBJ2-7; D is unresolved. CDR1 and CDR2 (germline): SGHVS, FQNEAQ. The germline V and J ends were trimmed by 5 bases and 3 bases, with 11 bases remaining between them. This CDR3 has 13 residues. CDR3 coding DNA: TGTGCCAGCAGCGAGAACTTGGGCTACGAGCAGTACTTA. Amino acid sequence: CASSENLGYEQYL.

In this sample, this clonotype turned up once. CDR3 protein: CATSDPRSGWGQETQYF. CDR3 DNA sequence: TGTGCCACCAGTGATCCCCGATCAGGATGGGGGCAAGAGACCCAGTACTTC. The chain uses TRBV24-1 and TRBJ2-5; possibly TRBD1 or TRBD2 for D (5 bases each). Germline V gene sequence: CDR1 KGHDR, CDR2 SFDVKD. V gave up 3 bases and J gave up 2 bases, with 18 bases separating them. This CDR3 comprises 17 residues.

This CDR3 reads CASSYGVPAGETQYF. The CDR3 DNA is TGTGCCAGCAGCTACGGGGTCCCGGCGGGAGAGACCCAGTACTTC. The V call is TRBV11-1, the J call TRBJ2-5; D perhaps matches TRBD2 (5 bases). CDR1 is SGHAT and CDR2 is FQDESV in the germline V gene (reference sequence). V was clipped by 4 bases and J by 4 bases, with 16 bases between them. The CDR3 spans 15 residues. Complete variable domain (other parts from reference TRBV11-1 and TRBJ2-5): EAEVAQSPRYKITEKSQAVAFWCDPISGHATLYWYRQILGQGPELLVQFQDESVVDDSQLPKDRFSAERLKGVDSTLKIQPAELGDSAMYLCASSYGVPAGETQYFGPGTRLLVL.

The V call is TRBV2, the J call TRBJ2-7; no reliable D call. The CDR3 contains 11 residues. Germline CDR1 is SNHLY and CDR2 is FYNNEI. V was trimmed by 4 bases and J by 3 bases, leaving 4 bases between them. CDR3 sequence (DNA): TGTGCCAGCAGTGCCCTCTACGAGCAGTACTTC. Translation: CASSALYEQYF.

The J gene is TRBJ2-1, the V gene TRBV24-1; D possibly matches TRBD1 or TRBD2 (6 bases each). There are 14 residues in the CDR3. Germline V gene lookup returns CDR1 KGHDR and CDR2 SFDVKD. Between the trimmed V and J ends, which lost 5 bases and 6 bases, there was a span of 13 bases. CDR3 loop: CATSAVGGGNEQFF. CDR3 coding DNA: TGTGCCACCAGTGCGGTAGGGGGAGGCAATGAGCAGTTCTTC.

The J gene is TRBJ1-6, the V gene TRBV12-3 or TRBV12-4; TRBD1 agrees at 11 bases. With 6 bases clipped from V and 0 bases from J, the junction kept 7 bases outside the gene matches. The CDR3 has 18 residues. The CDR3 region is CASSHGDRGISYNSPLHF. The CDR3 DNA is TGTGCCAGCAGCCACGGGGACAGGGGGATCTCCTATAATTCACCCCTCCACTTT.

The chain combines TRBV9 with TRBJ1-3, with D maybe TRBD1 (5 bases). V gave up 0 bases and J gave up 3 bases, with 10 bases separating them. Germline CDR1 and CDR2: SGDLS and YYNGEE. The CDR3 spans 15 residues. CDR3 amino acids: CASSVDWGGGNTIYF. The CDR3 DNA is TGTGCCAGCAGCGTAGATTGGGGGGGTGGAAACACCATATATTTT. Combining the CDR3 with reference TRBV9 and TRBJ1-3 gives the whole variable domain DSGVTQTPKHLITATGQRVTLRCSPRSGDLSVYWYQQSLDQGLQFLIQYYNGEERAKGNILERFSAQQFPDLHSELNLSSLELGDSALYFCASSVDWGGGNTIYFGEGSWLTVV.

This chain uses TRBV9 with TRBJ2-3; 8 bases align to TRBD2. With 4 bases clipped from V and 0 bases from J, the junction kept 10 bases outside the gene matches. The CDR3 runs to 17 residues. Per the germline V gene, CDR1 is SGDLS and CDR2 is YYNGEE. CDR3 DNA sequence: TGTGCCAGCAGCCCCCGGGTAGCGGGGCATAGCACAGATACGCAGTATTTT. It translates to CASSPRVAGHSTDTQYF.

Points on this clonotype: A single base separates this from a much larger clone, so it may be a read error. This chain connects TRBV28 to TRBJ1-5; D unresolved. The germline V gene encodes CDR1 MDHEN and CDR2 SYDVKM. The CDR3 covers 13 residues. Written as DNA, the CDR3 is TGTGCCAGCGGTTTATCCTCGGCTCAGCCCCAGCATTTT. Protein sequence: CASGLSSAQPQHF.